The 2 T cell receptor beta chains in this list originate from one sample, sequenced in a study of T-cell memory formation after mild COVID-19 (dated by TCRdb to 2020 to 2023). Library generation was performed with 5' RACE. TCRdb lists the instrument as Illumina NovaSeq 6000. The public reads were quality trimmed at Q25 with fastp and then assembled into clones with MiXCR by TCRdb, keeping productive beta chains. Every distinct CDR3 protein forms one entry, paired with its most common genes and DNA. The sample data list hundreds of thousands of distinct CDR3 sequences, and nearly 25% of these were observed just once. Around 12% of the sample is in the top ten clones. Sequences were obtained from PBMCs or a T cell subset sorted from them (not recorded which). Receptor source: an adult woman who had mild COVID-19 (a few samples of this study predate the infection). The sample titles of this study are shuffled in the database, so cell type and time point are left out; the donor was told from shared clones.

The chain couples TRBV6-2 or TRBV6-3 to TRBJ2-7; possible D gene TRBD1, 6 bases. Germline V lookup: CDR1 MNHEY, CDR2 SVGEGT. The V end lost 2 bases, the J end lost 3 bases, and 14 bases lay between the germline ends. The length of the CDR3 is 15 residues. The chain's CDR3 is CASSYAGTTIYEQYF. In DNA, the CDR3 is TGTGCCAGCAGTTACGCCGGGACAACTATCTACGAGCAGTACTTC.

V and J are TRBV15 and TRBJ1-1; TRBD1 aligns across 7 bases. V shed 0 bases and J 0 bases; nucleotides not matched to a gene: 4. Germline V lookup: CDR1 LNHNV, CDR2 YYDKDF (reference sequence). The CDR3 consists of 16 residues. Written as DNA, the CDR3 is TGTGCCACCAGCAGAGAAAGGGGGCTTTTGAACACTGAAGCTTTCTTT. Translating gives CATSRERGLLNTEAFF.